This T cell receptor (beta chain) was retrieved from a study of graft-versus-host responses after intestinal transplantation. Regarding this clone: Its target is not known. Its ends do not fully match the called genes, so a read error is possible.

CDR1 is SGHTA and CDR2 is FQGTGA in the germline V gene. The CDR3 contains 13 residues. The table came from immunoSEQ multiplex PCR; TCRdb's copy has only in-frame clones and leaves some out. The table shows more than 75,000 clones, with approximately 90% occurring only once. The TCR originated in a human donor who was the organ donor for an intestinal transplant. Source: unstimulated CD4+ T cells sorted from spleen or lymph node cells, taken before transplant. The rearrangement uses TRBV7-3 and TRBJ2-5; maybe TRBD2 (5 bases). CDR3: CASSVTREGTQYF. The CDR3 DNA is TGTGCCAGCAGCGTAACTAGAGAGGGGACCCAGTACTTC.